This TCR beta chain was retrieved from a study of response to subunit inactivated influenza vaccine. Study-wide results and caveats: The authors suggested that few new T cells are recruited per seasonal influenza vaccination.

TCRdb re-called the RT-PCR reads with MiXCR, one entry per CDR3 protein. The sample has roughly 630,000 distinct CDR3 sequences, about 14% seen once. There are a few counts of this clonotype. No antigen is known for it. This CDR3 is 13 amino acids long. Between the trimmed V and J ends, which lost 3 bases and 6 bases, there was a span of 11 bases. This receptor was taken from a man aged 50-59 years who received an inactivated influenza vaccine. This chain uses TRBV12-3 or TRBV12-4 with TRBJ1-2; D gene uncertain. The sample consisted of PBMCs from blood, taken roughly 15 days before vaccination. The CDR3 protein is CASSFGSGNGYTF. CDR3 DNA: TGTGCCAGCAGTTTCGGATCGGGTAATGGCTACACCTTC.